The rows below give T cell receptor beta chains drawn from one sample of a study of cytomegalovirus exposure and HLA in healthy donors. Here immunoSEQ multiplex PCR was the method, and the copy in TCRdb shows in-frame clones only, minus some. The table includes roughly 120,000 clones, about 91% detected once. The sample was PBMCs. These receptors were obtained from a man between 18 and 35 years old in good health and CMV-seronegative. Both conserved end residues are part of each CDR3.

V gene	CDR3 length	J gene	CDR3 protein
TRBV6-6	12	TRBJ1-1	CASRHDRLEAFF
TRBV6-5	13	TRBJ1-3	CASSRSSGNTIYF
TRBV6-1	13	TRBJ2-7	CASSEGQTYEQYF
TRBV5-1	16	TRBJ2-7	CASSPKPGQEAYEQYF
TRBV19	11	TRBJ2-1	CASSVYNEQFF
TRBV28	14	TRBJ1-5	CASRGTGDGQPQHF
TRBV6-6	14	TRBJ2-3	CASSPGVITDTQYF
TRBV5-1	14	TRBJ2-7	CASSLDGGNYEQYF
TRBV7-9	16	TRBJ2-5	CASDTTGTGEQETQYF
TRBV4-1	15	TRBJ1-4	CASSQEGRGLEKLFF
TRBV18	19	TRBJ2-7	CASSPIVWFTSGGAREQYF
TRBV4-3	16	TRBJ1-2	CASSQEQGLANYGYTF
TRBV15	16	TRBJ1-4	CATSSLRGATNEKLFF
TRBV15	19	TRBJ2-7	CATSRDGGKAGGRTYEQYF
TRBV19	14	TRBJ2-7	CASSLGQGLYEQYF
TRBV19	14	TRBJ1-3	CASRKGAIGNTIYF
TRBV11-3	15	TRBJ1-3	CASSPGVFSGNTIYF
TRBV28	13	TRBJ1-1	CASGWGGNTEAFF
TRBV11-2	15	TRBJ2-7	CASSKRQTTAGEQYF
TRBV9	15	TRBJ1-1	CASSVVGGLNTEAFF
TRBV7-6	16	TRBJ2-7	CASSLGSGRFSYEQYF
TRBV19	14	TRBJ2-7	CASSIGKGAYEQYF
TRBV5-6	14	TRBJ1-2	CASSFGQVHVGYTF
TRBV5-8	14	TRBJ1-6	CASSYDRGNSPLHF